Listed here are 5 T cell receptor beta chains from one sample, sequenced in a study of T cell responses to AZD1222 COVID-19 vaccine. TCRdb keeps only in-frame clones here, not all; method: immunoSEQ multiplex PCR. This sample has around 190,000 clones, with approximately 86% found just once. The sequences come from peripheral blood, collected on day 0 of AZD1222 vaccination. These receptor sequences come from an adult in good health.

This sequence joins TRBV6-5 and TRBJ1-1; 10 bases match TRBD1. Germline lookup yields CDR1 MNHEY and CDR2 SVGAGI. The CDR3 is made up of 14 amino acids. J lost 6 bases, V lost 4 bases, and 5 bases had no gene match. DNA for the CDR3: TGTGCCAGCAGTTTCGACAGGGGGCAGGCTGAAGCTTTCTTT. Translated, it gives CASSFDRGQAEAFF.

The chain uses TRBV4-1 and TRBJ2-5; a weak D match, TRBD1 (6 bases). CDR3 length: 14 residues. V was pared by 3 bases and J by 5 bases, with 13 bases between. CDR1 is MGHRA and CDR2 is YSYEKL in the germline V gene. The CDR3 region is CASSQSTGRETQYF. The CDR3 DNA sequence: TGCGCCAGCAGCCAGTCTACAGGGCGGGAGACCCAGTACTTC.

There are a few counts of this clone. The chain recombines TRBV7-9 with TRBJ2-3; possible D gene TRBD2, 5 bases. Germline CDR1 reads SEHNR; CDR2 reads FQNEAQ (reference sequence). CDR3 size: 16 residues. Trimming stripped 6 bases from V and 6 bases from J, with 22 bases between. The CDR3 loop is CASSPSRLRSEDTQYF. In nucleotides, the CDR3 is TGTGCCAGCAGTCCGTCTCGGCTACGTAGCGAGGATACGCAGTATTTT. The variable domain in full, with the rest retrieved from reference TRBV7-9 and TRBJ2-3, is DTGVSQNPRHKITKRGQNVTFRCDPISEHNRLYWYRQTLGQGPEFLTYFQNEAQLEKSRLLSDRFSAERPKGSFSTLEIQRTEQGDSAMYLCASSPSRLRSEDTQYFGPGTRLTVL.

CDR3 loop: CASRKTSGVGQETQYF. The CDR3 region has the DNA TGCGCCAGCAGAAAAACGTCGGGAGTGGGGCAAGAGACCCAGTACTTC. The chain recombines TRBV5-1 with TRBJ2-5, with TRBD2 as a possible D gene (6 bases). The ends were cut back, 5 bases at V and 2 bases at J, with 19 bases in the middle. The CDR3 consists of 16 residues. CDR1 SGHRS and CDR2 YFSETQ come from the germline V gene.

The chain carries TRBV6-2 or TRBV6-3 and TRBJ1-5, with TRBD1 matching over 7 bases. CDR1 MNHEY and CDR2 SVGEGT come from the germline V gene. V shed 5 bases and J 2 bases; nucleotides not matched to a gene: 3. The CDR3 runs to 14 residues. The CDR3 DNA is TGTGCCAGCAGTAGCGACAGGGGCAATCAGCCCCAGCATTTT. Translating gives CASSSDRGNQPQHF.